A selection of T cell receptor beta chains follows, all from one sample in a study of T cells in Graves' hyperthyroidism and ophthalmopathy. TCRdb redid the calling of the multiplex PCR reads with MiXCR, one entry per CDR3 protein. The sample holds about 680,000 distinct CDR3 sequences, approximately 40% seen once. Material: blood. Every receptor here comes from a woman aged 40 to 50 with Graves' hyperthyroidism. The CDR3 runs from the conserved cysteine through the conserved F or W. Each record gives: clone size, J gene, V gene, CDR3 length, D gene, CDR3 DNA, CDR3 protein. The D gene is left open where the match is weak. The size field is filled for only some rows; it gives once, few, many or a size class.

clone_size: once; j_call: TRBJ2-1; v_call: TRBV29-1; cdr3_length: 16; d_call: TRBD2; cdr3_nt: TGCAGCGTCCCACAGGGACTAGCGGAAAGGAACAATGAGCAGTTCTTC; cdr3_aa: CSVPQGLAERNNEQFF
clone_size: many; j_call: TRBJ2-5; v_call: TRBV20-1; cdr3_length: 15; d_call: TRBD1; cdr3_nt: TGCAGTGCTAGAGACCCTCAGGGGGTGGTGAAGACCCAGTACTTC; cdr3_aa: CSARDPQGVVKTQYF
clone_size: -; j_call: TRBJ1-2; v_call: TRBV30; cdr3_length: 13; d_call: -; cdr3_nt: TGTGCCTGGAGTGTAGGGGACACTGGCGGCTACACCTTC; cdr3_aa: CAWSVGDTGGYTF
clone_size: many; j_call: TRBJ1-2; v_call: TRBV10-3; cdr3_length: 14; d_call: -; cdr3_nt: TGTGCCATCAGTGAAGATCAGGGAAAGGATGGCTACACCTTC; cdr3_aa: CAISEDQGKDGYTF
clone_size: many; j_call: TRBJ2-7; v_call: TRBV20-1; cdr3_length: 14; d_call: -; cdr3_nt: TGCAGTGCTAGAGAACCCGGGAGCACATACGAGCAGTACTTC; cdr3_aa: CSAREPGSTYEQYF
clone_size: many; j_call: TRBJ1-5; v_call: TRBV5-6; cdr3_length: 16; d_call: -; cdr3_nt: TGTGCCAGCAGCTTGGGTGGACCCCGAAGCAATCAGCCCCAGCATTTT; cdr3_aa: CASSLGGPRSNQPQHF
clone_size: -; j_call: TRBJ1-2; v_call: TRBV19; cdr3_length: 17; d_call: TRBD1; cdr3_nt: TGTGCCAGTACCAACAGGGGTACTTCTTTGGGCGACTATGGCTACACCTTC; cdr3_aa: CASTNRGTSLGDYGYTF
clone_size: -; j_call: TRBJ2-7; v_call: TRBV4-1; cdr3_length: 14; d_call: -; cdr3_nt: TGCGCCAGCAGCCAAGGTTTATCAGAGTACGAGCAGTACTTC; cdr3_aa: CASSQGLSEYEQYF
clone_size: -; j_call: TRBJ2-7; v_call: TRBV7-2; cdr3_length: 14; d_call: -; cdr3_nt: TGTGCCAGCAGCTTAAAGGTCAGAAACTACGAGCAGTACTTC; cdr3_aa: CASSLKVRNYEQYF
clone_size: few; j_call: TRBJ2-7; v_call: TRBV6-6; cdr3_length: 15; d_call: TRBD1; cdr3_nt: TGTGCCAGCAGTTACTCGCAGGACAGGGCCTACGAGCAGTACTTC; cdr3_aa: CASSYSQDRAYEQYF
clone_size: -; j_call: TRBJ1-5; v_call: TRBV4-1; cdr3_length: 15; d_call: -; cdr3_nt: TGCGCCAGCAGCCAAGAAGACAGCGATAATCAGCCCCAGCATTTT; cdr3_aa: CASSQEDSDNQPQHF
clone_size: many; j_call: TRBJ2-2; v_call: TRBV2; cdr3_length: 14; d_call: -; cdr3_nt: TGTGCCAGCACGAAGGCAGGGAACACCGGGGAGCTGTTTTTT; cdr3_aa: CASTKAGNTGELFF
clone_size: many; j_call: TRBJ2-2; v_call: TRBV29-1; cdr3_length: 18; d_call: TRBD2; cdr3_nt: TGCAGCGTTGAAGATGTCAGCGGGAGCTTTCGTGGCACCGGGGAGCTGTTTTTT; cdr3_aa: CSVEDVSGSFRGTGELFF
clone_size: few; j_call: TRBJ1-1; v_call: TRBV4-1; cdr3_length: 14; d_call: TRBD1; cdr3_nt: TGCGCCAGCAGGGACAGGGGGCGGAACACTGAAGCTTTCTTT; cdr3_aa: CASRDRGRNTEAFF
clone_size: -; j_call: TRBJ1-2; v_call: TRBV6-6; cdr3_length: 14; d_call: -; cdr3_nt: TGTGCCAGCAGTTACTCGGGGCCCGAACGGGGCTACACCTTC; cdr3_aa: CASSYSGPERGYTF
clone_size: -; j_call: TRBJ2-5; v_call: TRBV7-2; cdr3_length: 14; d_call: TRBD1; cdr3_nt: TGTGCCAGCAGCTTCAGACAGGGGGCAGAGACCCAGTACTTC; cdr3_aa: CASSFRQGAETQYF
clone_size: -; j_call: TRBJ2-7; v_call: TRBV7-9; cdr3_length: 15; d_call: -; cdr3_nt: TGTGCCAGCAGCCCCTTGGCGGGGATCTCCTACGAGCAGTACTTC; cdr3_aa: CASSPLAGISYEQYF
clone_size: many; j_call: TRBJ2-6; v_call: TRBV10-1; cdr3_length: 14; d_call: -; cdr3_nt: TGCGCCAGCAGCTTGGGAACTGGGGCCAACGTCCTGACTTTC; cdr3_aa: CASSLGTGANVLTF
clone_size: -; j_call: TRBJ1-3; v_call: TRBV7-2; cdr3_length: 17; d_call: -; cdr3_nt: TGTGCCAGCAGCTTAGGTGTCCAGCGTACTTCTGGAAACACCATATATTTT; cdr3_aa: CASSLGVQRTSGNTIYF
clone_size: many; j_call: TRBJ1-1; v_call: TRBV5-5; cdr3_length: 14; d_call: -; cdr3_nt: TGTGCCAGCACCCAAGTGGGGACGAACACTGAAGCTTTCTTT; cdr3_aa: CASTQVGTNTEAFF
clone_size: many; j_call: TRBJ1-2; v_call: TRBV10-2; cdr3_length: 15; d_call: -; cdr3_nt: TGCGCCAGCAAATGGGGGCAGGGAGGAAACTATGGCTACACCTTC; cdr3_aa: CASKWGQGGNYGYTF
clone_size: -; j_call: TRBJ1-6; v_call: TRBV7-2; cdr3_length: 13; d_call: -; cdr3_nt: TGTGCCACGTCGTGGGGGATTGGTCAGCCCCTCCACTTT; cdr3_aa: CATSWGIGQPLHF